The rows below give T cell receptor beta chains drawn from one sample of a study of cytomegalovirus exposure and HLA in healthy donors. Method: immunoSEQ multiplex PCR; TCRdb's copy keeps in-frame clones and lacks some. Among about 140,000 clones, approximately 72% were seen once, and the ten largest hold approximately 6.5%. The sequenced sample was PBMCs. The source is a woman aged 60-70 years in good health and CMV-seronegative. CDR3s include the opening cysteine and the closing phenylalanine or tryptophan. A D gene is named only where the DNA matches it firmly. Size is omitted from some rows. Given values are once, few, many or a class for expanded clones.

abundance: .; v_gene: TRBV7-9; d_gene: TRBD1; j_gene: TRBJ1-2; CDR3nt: TGTGCCAGCAGCTTAGCGTGGGACAGTTTCTACACCTTC; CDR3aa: CASSLAWDSFYTF
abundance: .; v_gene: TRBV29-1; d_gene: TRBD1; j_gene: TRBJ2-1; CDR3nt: TGCAGCGCCGGACAGGGGGGAGGCAATGAGCAGTTCTTC; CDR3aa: CSAGQGGGNEQFF
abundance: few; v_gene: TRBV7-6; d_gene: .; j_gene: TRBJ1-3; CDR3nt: TGTGCCAGCAGCTTAGCGCCTACAGGGTCCGGAAACACCATATATTTT; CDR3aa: CASSLAPTGSGNTIYF
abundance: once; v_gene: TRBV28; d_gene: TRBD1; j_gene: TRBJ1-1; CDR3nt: TGTGCCAGCAGTTTACTCGGGGCAGGGGGTCGCGAAGCTTTCTTT; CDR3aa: CASSLLGAGGREAFF
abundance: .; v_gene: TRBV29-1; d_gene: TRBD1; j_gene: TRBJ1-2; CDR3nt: TGCAGCGTTCAGGGGGCAGAGGGCTACACCTTC; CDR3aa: CSVQGAEGYTF
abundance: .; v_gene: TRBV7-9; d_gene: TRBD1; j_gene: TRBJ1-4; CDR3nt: TGTGCCAGCAGCCGGACAGGGGGCGTATCAGGGAGTGAAAAACTGTTTTTT; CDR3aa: CASSRTGGVSGSEKLFF
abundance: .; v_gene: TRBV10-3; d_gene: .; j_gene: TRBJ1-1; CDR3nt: TGTGCCGGCCGAAACAGGGAAGGCACTGAAGCTTTCTTT; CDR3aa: CAGRNREGTEAFF
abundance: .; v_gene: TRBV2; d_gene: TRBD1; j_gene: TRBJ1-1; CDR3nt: TGTGCCACTACGGACAGGATGAACACTGAAGCTTTCTTT; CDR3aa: CATTDRMNTEAFF
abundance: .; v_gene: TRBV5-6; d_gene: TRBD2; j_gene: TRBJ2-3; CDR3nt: TGTGCCAGCAGCGGAGGGATAGCGGGGCTCACAGATACGCAGTATTTT; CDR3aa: CASSGGIAGLTDTQYF
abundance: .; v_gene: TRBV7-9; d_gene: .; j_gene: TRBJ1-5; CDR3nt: TGTTCCAGCAGCTGGGGGGGGGATCAGCCCCAGCATTTT; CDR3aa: CSSSWGGDQPQHF
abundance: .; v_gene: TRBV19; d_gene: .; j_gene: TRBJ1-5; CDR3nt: TGTGCCAGTAGTATAGTCGGCAATCAGCCCCAGCATTTT; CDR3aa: CASSIVGNQPQHF
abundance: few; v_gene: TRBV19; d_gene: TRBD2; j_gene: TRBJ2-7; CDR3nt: TGTGCCACCCGGACTAGCGGGAGTTTCGACGAGCAGTACTTC; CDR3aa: CATRTSGSFDEQYF
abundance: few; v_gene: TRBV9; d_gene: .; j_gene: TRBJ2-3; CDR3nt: TGTGCCAGCAGCGTAGGGCTAGGCACAGATACGCAGTATTTT; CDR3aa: CASSVGLGTDTQYF
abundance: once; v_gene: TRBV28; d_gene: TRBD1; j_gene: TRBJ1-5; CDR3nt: TGTGCCAGCAAAGAACAGGGGAGACCGAATCAGCCCCAGCATTTT; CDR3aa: CASKEQGRPNQPQHF
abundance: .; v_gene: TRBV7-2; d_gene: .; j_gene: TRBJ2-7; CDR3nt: TGTGCCAGCAGCGCCACGGGGGGCGGGGGTACCTACGAGCAGTACTTC; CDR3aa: CASSATGGGGTYEQYF
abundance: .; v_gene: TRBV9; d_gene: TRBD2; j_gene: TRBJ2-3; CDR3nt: TGTGCCAGCAGCCCTAGCGGAAACGCACAGAATACGCAGTATTTT; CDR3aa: CASSPSGNAQNTQYF
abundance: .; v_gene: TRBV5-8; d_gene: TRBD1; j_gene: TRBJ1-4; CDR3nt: TGTGCCAGCAGCGCGGATCGGACAGGGTTTGGGAAACTGTTTTTT; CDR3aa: CASSADRTGFGKLFF
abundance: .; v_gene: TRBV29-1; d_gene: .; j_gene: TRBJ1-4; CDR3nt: TGCAGCGTTGGGACAGTTGATAATGAAAAACTGTTTTTT; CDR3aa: CSVGTVDNEKLFF
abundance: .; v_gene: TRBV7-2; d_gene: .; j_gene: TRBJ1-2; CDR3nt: TGTGCCAGCAGCTTAGCGGGGCTCGGGGGCTACACCTTC; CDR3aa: CASSLAGLGGYTF
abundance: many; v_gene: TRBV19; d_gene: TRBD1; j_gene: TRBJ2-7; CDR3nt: TGTGCCAGTAGCAACGACAGGGTCAACGAGCAGTACTTC; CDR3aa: CASSNDRVNEQYF
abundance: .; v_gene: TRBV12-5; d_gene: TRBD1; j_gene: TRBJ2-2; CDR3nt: TGTGCTAGTGGTTTGGCAGGGGGCGTGAAGAACACCGGGGAGCTGTTTTTT; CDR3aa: CASGLAGGVKNTGELFF
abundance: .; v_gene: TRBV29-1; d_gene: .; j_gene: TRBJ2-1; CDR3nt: TGCAGCGTTGACCGCAGGTCCGATGAGCAGTTCTTC; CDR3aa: CSVDRRSDEQFF
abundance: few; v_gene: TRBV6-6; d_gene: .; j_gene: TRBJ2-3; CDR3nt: TGTGCCAGCAGCCCTGACTACACAGATACGCAGTATTTT; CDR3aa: CASSPDYTDTQYF
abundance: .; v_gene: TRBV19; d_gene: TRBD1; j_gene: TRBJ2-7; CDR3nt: TGTGCCAGTAGTATAACGGCGAGACAGGGGTACGAGCAGTACTTC; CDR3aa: CASSITARQGYEQYF
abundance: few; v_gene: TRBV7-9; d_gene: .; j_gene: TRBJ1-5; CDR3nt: TGTGCCAGCACCCCCGGGGGTAATCAGCCCCAGCATTTT; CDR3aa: CASTPGGNQPQHF
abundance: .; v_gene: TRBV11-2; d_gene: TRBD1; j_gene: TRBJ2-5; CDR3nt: TGTGCCAGCAGCTTAGAGCACAGGGGGATAAGGGAGACCCAGTACTTC; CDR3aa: CASSLEHRGIRETQYF
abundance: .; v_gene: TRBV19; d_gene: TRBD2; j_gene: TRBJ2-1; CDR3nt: TGTGCCAGTAGTATGAGCGCCCTAGCGGGGGGATGGGAGCAGTTCTTC; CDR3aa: CASSMSALAGGWEQFF
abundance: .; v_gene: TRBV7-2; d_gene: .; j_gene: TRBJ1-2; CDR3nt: TGTGCCAGCAGCTTAGTAGGCAGGGGCGGCGGCTACACCTTC; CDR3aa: CASSLVGRGGGYTF
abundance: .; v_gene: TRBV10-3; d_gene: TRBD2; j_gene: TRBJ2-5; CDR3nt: TGTGCCATCAGAGGGACTAGCGGGAAGGAGAACCAAGAGACCCAGTACTTC; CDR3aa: CAIRGTSGKENQETQYF
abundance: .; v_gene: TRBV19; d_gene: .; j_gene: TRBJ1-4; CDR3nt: TGTGCCAGTAGGCAACAGGGTACAACTAATGAAAAACTGTTTTTT; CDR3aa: CASRQQGTTNEKLFF
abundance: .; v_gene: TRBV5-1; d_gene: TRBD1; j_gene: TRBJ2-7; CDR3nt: TGCGCCAGCAGCCCGGCGACAGGGGGCTCCTACGAGCAGTACTTC; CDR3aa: CASSPATGGSYEQYF
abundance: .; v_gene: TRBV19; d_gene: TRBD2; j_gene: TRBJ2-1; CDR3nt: TGTGCCAGTAGTGAGGCGGGAGGACGGAGTGAGCAGTTCTTC; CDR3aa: CASSEAGGRSEQFF
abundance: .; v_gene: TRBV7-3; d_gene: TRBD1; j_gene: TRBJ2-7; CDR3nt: TGTGCCAGCAGCTTAACGTTTTCGGGACAGGTTTACGAGCAGTACTTC; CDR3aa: CASSLTFSGQVYEQYF
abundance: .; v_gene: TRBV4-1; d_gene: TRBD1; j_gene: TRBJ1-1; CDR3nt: TGCGCCAGCAGCCAGGGACAGGGAGGCACTGAAGCTTTCTTT; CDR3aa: CASSQGQGGTEAFF
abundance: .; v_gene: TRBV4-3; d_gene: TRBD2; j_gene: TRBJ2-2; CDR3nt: TGCGCCAGCAGCCAAGGCCTAGCGGCTAACACCGGGGAGCTGTTTTTT; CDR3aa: CASSQGLAANTGELFF
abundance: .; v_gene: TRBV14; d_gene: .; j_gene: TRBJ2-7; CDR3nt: TGTGCCAGCAGCCAAGACTTGGACAGCTACGAGCAGTACTTC; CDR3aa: CASSQDLDSYEQYF
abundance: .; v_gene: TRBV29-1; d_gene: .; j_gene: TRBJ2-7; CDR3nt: TGCAGCGTCGCCGGGACATATGCCTACGAGCAGTACTTC; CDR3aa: CSVAGTYAYEQYF
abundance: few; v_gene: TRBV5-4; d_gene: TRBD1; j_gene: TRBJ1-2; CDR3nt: TGTGCCAGCAGCTTGGGAGGGCCCGGGCAGGGGGCGTTTGGCTACACCTTC; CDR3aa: CASSLGGPGQGAFGYTF
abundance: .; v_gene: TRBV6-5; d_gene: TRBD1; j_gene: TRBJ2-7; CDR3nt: TGTGCCAGCAGAAGCCAGGGGGCCGGCGAGCAGTACTTC; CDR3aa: CASRSQGAGEQYF
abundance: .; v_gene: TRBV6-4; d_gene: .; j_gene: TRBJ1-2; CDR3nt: TGTGCCAGCAGTGACCTGACGACAGGCAACTATGGCTACACCTTC; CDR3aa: CASSDLTTGNYGYTF
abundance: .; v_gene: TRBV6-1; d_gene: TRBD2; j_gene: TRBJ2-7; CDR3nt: TGTGCCAGCGATACTAGCGGGGGCTCCTACGAGCAGTACTTC; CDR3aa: CASDTSGGSYEQYF
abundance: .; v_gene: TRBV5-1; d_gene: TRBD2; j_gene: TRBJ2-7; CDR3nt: TGCGCCAGCAGCTTCCGACTAGCGAGCTACGAGCAGTACTTC; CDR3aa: CASSFRLASYEQYF
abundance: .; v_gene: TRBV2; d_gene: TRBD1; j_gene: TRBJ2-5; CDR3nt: TGTGCCAGCAGTGAAGGGGGACAGGGGGAAGAGACCCAGTACTTC; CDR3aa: CASSEGGQGEETQYF